This is a list of T cell receptor beta chains from one sample in a study of cytomegalovirus exposure and HLA in healthy donors. Sequencing was performed with immunoSEQ multiplex PCR; in TCRdb, only in-frame clones are kept and a portion is missing. The table has 160,000 or so clones, over 75% seen once. The sequenced sample consisted of PBMCs. Receptors originate from a woman between 50 and 59 years old in good health and CMV-seronegative. Each CDR3 is given with its conserved first and last residue. D genes are given only for firm matches. Clone size is given for some rows only: seen once, a few or many times, or a class if the clone is expanded.

TRBV14	.	TRBJ2-5	TRBD2	TGTGCCAGCAGCCAAGATCGGACTAGGGAGACCCAGTACTTC	CASSQDRTRETQYF
TRBV28	.	TRBJ2-7	TRBD1	TGTGCCAGCAGTCCCCACCCAGGTGACAGGGGGCTTAACGAGCAGTACTTC	CASSPHPGDRGLNEQYF
TRBV30	.	TRBJ1-4	TRBD1	TGTGCCTGGAGTCGCATACAGGGGAAAAATGAAAAACTGTTTTTT	CAWSRIQGKNEKLFF
TRBV27	.	TRBJ1-5	.	TGTGCCAGCGGCCTCCTTGATCAGCCCCAGCATTTT	CASGLLDQPQHF
TRBV7-9	once	TRBJ2-5	TRBD2	TGTGCCAGCAGCTTACTAGCGGGGGGGGAGACCCAGTACTTC	CASSLLAGGETQYF
TRBV2	once	TRBJ1-4	TRBD1	TGTGCCAGAGGGACCGCCAGGGGGGCAACTAATGAAAAACTGTTTTTT	CARGTARGATNEKLFF
TRBV28	.	TRBJ2-7	TRBD2	TGTGCCAGCAGCCGCGCCCCTCTAGCGGGGGACTCCTACGAGCAGTACTTC	CASSRAPLAGDSYEQYF
TRBV7-2	.	TRBJ2-5	TRBD2	TGTGCCAGCAGCCTAAACGGACTAGCGGGGACGGTGAGGGAGACCCAGTACTTC	CASSLNGLAGTVRETQYF
TRBV7-3	few	TRBJ2-1	.	TGTGCCAGCAGCTTAAATGCAGGGGACAATGAGCAGTTCTTC	CASSLNAGDNEQFF
TRBV28	few	TRBJ2-1	.	TGTGCCAGCAGTTTCTCTACCGGTTTCCCCTACAATGAGCAGTTCTTC	CASSFSTGFPYNEQFF
TRBV25-1	once	TRBJ2-2	.	TGTGCCAGCAGGAGCGAGAACACCGGGGAGCTGTTTTTT	CASRSENTGELFF
TRBV5-1	once	TRBJ1-2	.	TGCGCCAGCAGCTTGGCGTCCGACTTAAGCGGTGGCTACACCTTC	CASSLASDLSGGYTF
TRBV6-1	once	TRBJ2-7	.	TGTGCCAGCAGTGCCACAGGCCCCTACGAGCAGTACTTC	CASSATGPYEQYF
TRBV5-1	few	TRBJ1-1	.	TGCGCCAGCAGCTGGACCGGGACTGTGAACACTGAAGCTTTCTTT	CASSWTGTVNTEAFF
TRBV19	.	TRBJ1-4	.	TGTGCCAGTAGTATCTCAAACAGGGTTTTTGAAAAACTGTTTTTT	CASSISNRVFEKLFF
TRBV5-4	few	TRBJ2-5	.	TGTGCCAGCAGCTTGGAGGCTAGCTGGGAGACCCAGTACTTC	CASSLEASWETQYF
TRBV7-3	once	TRBJ2-1	TRBD2	TGTGCCAGCAGCTTCCTAGCGGGAGAGGCTCCGAATGAGCAGTTCTTC	CASSFLAGEAPNEQFF
TRBV20-1	.	TRBJ2-1	.	TGCAGTGCCAGGGGCGGCGATGAGCAGTTCTTC	CSARGGDEQFF
TRBV14	.	TRBJ2-1	.	TGTGCCAGCAGCCAAGTCTACAGGTTCCAGTTCTTC	CASSQVYRFQFF
TRBV5-1	few	TRBJ1-3	TRBD1	TGCGCCAGCGGACAGGGGGAAGTTTGGTCTGGAAACACCATATATTTT	CASGQGEVWSGNTIYF
TRBV18	.	TRBJ2-3	.	TGTGCCAGTGGACCGGGGGCAGATACGCAGTATTTT	CASGPGADTQYF
TRBV5-1	.	TRBJ2-2	TRBD1	TGCGCCAGCAGCCTGGGACAGGGAAACACCGGGGAGCTGTTTTTT	CASSLGQGNTGELFF
TRBV12-5	.	TRBJ2-7	TRBD1	TGTGCTAGAGGGGGACAGAACTACGAGCAGTACTTC	CARGGQNYEQYF
TRBV30	.	TRBJ1-5	.	TGTGCCTGGGGAGGGCAGGGTAGTCAGCCCCAGCATTTT	CAWGGQGSQPQHF
TRBV9	.	TRBJ1-4	TRBD1	TGTGCCAGCAGCGCAGGGGGGTGGGGTGAAAAACTGTTTTTT	CASSAGGWGEKLFF
TRBV15	.	TRBJ2-7	TRBD1	TGTGCCACCAGCAGAAGGGGACAGTACTACGAGCAGTACTTC	CATSRRGQYYEQYF
TRBV28	.	TRBJ1-2	.	TGTGCCAGCAGTTTTACGGAGTCGGGCTACACCTTC	CASSFTESGYTF
TRBV19	.	TRBJ1-2	.	TGTGCCAGTAGACCCCAGGCCACTAACTATGGCTACACCTTC	CASRPQATNYGYTF
TRBV6-6	.	TRBJ2-7	.	TGTGCCAGCAGTTACTCGAGACAGACTGAGCAGTACTTC	CASSYSRQTEQYF
TRBV7-8	.	TRBJ1-5	.	TGTGCCAGCAGCCCCCTATGGGGGCTTAGCAATCAGCCCCAGCATTTT	CASSPLWGLSNQPQHF
TRBV27	.	TRBJ2-7	TRBD1	TGTGCCAGCGGCCGGACAGGGATCTCCTACGAGCAGTACTTC	CASGRTGISYEQYF
TRBV10-1	.	TRBJ1-2	TRBD1	TGCGCCAGCAGTTCGGGACAGAACTATGGCTACACCTTC	CASSSGQNYGYTF
TRBV7-6	.	TRBJ2-5	.	TGTGCCAGCAGCCCGATAGGGGCCCTCCAAGAGACCCAGTACTTC	CASSPIGALQETQYF
TRBV9	.	TRBJ1-2	.	TGTGCCAGCAGCCCCTCGGGGGGTGGCTACACCTTC	CASSPSGGGYTF
TRBV10-3	.	TRBJ1-5	TRBD1	TGTGCCATCAGTGATGGACAGGGGGCGATCCAGCCCCAGCATTTT	CAISDGQGAIQPQHF
TRBV7-6	.	TRBJ2-7	.	TGTGCCAGCAGCTCCCCGAGTTCTGAGCAGTACTTC	CASSSPSSEQYF
TRBV28	once	TRBJ1-5	.	TGTGCCACCAGGGTATCGGGCAATCAGCCCCAGCATTTT	CATRVSGNQPQHF
TRBV7-9	.	TRBJ2-3	TRBD1	TGTGCCCGAGGGGACAGGGTCACAGATACGCAGTATTTT	CARGDRVTDTQYF
TRBV19	.	TRBJ2-3	.	TGTGCCAGTTTAGGGGAAACAGATACGCAGTATTTT	CASLGETDTQYF
TRBV10-1	.	TRBJ2-7	TRBD1	TGCGCCAGCAGTGAAGGACAGGGGGGCAACGAGCAGTACTTC	CASSEGQGGNEQYF
TRBV5-6	.	TRBJ2-7	.	TGTGCCAGCAGCTTGGGCACTACCTACGAGCAGTACTTC	CASSLGTTYEQYF
TRBV28	.	TRBJ2-7	TRBD1	TGTGCCAGCAGCGACAGGGGACGCGAGCAGTACTTC	CASSDRGREQYF
TRBV4-3	.	TRBJ2-1	TRBD1	TGCGCCAGCAGCCGCCGAGGGGGCCCCCGAGCACACAATGAGCAGTTCTTC	CASSRRGGPRAHNEQFF
TRBV5-1	.	TRBJ2-2	.	TGCGCCAGCAGCTTGAGAGGAGGGGCGGACACCGGGGAGCTGTTTTTT	CASSLRGGADTGELFF
TRBV7-9	.	TRBJ2-7	.	TGTGCCAGCAGCTTATTCCCGGAGATATCGGCAGTATACGAGCAGTACTTC	CASSLFPEISAVYEQYF
TRBV30	.	TRBJ2-2	TRBD2	TGTGCCTGGAGTGTAAACTGGGCTGAGCGGGAGGCCGCCGGGGAGCTGTTTTTT	CAWSVNWAEREAAGELFF
TRBV9	.	TRBJ2-1	.	TGTGCCAGCAGCGTACTGCAGGGGTGGAATGAGCAGTTCTTC	CASSVLQGWNEQFF
TRBV5-1	few	TRBJ2-6	.	TGCGCCAGCAGCTTTCTTTCCCGAGGGGGGGCGACCAACGTCCTGACTTTC	CASSFLSRGGATNVLTF
TRBV21-1	.	TRBJ2-1	.	TGTGCCAGCAAGGGGTCCCCGGAGCAGTTCTTC	CASKGSPEQFF
TRBV5-1	.	TRBJ2-7	TRBD1	TGCGCCAGCAGCATCGCCGGGACAGAAGGCGAGCAGTACTTC	CASSIAGTEGEQYF
TRBV11-2	.	TRBJ2-1	.	TGTGCCAGCAGCTTAAGGCGGAGAGCTTACAATGAGCAGTTCTTC	CASSLRRRAYNEQFF
TRBV6-1	once	TRBJ1-3	.	TGTGCCAGCAGTGACAGGACAGCTCGCTCTGGAAACACCATATATTTT	CASSDRTARSGNTIYF
TRBV7-8	.	TRBJ2-7	TRBD1	TGTGCCAGCAACTCTCACCCCCGGGACAGGGGCGAGCAGTACTTC	CASNSHPRDRGEQYF
TRBV28	.	TRBJ2-3	TRBD2	TGTGCCAGCGTTGGGGGGGATGCAGATACGCAGTATTTT	CASVGGDADTQYF
TRBV7-8	few	TRBJ2-2	TRBD2	TGTGCCAGCAGCTTAGGGACTAGTAACACCGGGGAGCTGTTTTTT	CASSLGTSNTGELFF